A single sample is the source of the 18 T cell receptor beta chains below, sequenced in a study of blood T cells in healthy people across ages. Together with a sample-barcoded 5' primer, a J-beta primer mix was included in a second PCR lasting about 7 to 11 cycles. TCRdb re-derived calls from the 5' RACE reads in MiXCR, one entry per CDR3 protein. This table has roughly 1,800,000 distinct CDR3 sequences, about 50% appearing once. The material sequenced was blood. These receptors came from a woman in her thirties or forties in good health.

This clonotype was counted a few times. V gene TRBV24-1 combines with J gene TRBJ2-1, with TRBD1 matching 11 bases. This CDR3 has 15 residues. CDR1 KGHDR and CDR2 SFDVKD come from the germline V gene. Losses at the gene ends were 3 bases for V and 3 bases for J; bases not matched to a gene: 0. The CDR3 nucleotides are TGTGCCACCAGTGATGGGACAGGGGGCTACAATGAGCAGTTCTTC. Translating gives CATSDGTGGYNEQFF.

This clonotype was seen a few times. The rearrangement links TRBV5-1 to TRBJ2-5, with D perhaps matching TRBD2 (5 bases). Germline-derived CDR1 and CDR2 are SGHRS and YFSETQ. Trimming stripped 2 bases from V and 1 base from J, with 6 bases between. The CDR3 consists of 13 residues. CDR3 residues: CASSFTSQETQYF. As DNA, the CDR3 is TGCGCCAGCAGCTTCACTAGCCAAGAGACCCAGTACTTC.

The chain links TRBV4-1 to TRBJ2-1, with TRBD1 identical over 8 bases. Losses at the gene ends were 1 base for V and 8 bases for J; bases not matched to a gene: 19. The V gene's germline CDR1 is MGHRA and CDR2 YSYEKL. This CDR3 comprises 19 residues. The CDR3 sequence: CASSQGQGALPLNGDEQFF. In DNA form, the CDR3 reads TGCGCCAGCAGCCAAGGTCAGGGGGCGCTTCCCTTAAACGGCGATGAGCAGTTCTTC.

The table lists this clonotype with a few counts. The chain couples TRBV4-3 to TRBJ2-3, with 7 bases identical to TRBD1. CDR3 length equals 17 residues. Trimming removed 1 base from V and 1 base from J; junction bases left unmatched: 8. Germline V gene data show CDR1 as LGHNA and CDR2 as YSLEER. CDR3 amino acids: CASSQGRRQGGTDTQYF. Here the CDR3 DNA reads TGCGCCAGCAGCCAAGGACGACGACAGGGCGGCACAGATACGCAGTATTTT.

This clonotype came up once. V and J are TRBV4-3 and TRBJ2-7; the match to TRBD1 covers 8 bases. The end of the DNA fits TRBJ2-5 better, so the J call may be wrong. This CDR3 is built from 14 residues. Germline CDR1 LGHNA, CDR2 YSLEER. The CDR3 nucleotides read TGCGCCAGCAGCCAAACCGGACAGGGACAGACCCAGTACTTC. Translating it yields CASSQTGQGQTQYF.

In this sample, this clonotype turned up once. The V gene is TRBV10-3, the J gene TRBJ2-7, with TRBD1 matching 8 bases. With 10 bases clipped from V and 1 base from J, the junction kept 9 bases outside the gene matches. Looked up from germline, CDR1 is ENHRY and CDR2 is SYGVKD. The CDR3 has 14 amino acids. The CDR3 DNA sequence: TGTGCCACCAGACAGGGGAGCTTGTCCTACGAGCAGTACTTC. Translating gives CATRQGSLSYEQYF.

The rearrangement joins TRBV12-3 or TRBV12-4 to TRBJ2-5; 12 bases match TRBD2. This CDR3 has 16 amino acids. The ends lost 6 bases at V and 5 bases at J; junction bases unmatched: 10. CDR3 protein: CASRPVGLAGSETQYF. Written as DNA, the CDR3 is TGTGCCAGCAGGCCCGTTGGACTAGCGGGGTCCGAGACCCAGTACTTC.

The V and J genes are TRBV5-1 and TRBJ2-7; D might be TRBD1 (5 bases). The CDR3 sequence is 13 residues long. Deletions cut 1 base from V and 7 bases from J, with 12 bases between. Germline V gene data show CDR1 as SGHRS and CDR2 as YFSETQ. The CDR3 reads CASSLNQGIEQYF. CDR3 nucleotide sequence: TGCGCCAGCAGCTTGAATCAGGGCATTGAGCAGTACTTC.

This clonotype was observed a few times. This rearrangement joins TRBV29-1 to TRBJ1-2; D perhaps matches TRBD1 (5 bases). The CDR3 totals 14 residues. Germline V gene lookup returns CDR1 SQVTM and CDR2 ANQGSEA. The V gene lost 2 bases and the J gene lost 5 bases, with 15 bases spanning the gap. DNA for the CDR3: TGCAGCGTTGAAATGGGGGGAGCAGGGTATGGCTACACCTTC. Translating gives CSVEMGGAGYGYTF.

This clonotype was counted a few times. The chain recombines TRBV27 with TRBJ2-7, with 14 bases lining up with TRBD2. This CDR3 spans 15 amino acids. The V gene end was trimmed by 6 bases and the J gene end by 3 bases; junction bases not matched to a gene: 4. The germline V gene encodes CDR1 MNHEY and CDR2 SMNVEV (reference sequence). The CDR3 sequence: CASRRTSGGFYEQYF. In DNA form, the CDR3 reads TGTGCCAGCAGGCGGACTAGCGGGGGGTTCTACGAGCAGTACTTC.

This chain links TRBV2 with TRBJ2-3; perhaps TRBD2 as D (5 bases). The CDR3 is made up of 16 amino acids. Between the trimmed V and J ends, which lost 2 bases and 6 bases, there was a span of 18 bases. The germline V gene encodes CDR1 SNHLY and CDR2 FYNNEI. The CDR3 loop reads CASSELHGEAADTQYF. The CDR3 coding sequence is TGTGCCAGCAGTGAATTGCACGGGGAAGCAGCTGATACGCAGTATTTT.

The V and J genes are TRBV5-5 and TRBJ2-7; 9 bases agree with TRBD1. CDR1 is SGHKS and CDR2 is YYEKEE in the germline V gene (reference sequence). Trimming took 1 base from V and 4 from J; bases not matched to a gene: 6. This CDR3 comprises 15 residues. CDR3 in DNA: TGTGCCAGCAGCTTGCAGGGGACAGGGTTGTACGAGCAGTACTTC. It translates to CASSLQGTGLYEQYF.

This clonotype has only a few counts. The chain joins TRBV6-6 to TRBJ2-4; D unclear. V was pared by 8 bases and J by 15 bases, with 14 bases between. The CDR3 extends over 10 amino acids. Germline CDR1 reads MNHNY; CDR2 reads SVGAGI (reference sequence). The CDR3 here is CASGSAALYF. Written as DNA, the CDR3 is TGTGCCAGCGGTTCGGCAGCCCTGTACTTC.

The CDR3 DNA reads TGTGCCGTAGCCTCTACGGCGGGGTTTCCTGGCGAGCAGTACTTC. It codes for CAVASTAGFPGEQYF. The chain carries TRBV19 and TRBJ2-4; tentatively, D is TRBD2 (6 bases). The end of the DNA aligns better with TRBJ2-7, so the J call may be wrong. This CDR3 is 15 amino acids long. Per the germline V gene, CDR1 is LNHDA and CDR2 is SQIVND (reference sequence).

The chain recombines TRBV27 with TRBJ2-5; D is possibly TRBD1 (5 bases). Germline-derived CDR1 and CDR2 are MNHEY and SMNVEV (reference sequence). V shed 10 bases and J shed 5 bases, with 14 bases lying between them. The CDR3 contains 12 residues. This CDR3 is CAKEEKGETQYF. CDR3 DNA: TGTGCCAAAGAGGAGAAGGGGGAGACCCAGTACTTC.

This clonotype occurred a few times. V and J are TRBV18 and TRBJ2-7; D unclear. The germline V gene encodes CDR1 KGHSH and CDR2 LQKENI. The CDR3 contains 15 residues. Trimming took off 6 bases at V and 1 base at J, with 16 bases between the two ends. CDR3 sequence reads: CASSPAPSGSYEQYF. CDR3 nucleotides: TGTGCCAGCTCCCCAGCACCCTCGGGTTCCTACGAGCAGTACTTC.

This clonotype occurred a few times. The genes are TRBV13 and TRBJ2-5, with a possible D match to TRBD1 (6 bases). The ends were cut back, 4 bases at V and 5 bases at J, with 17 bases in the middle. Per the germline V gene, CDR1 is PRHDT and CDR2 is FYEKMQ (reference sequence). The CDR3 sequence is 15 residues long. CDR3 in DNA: TGTGCCAGCAGCTATGTGGGGGCCGAGGTTGAGACCCAGTACTTC. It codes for CASSYVGAEVETQYF. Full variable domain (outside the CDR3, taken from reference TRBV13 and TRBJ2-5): AAGVIQSPRHLIKEKRETATLKCYPIPRHDTVYWYQQGPGQDPQFLISFYEKMQSDKGSIPDRFSAQQFSDYHSELNMSSLELGDSALYFCASSYVGAEVETQYFGPGTRLLVL.

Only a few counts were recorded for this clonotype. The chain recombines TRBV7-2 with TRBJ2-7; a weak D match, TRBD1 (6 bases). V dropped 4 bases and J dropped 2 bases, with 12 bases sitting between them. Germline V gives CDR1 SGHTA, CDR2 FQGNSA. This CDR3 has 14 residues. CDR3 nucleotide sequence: TGTGCCAGCAGCTCCCGACAGGAAACCTACGAGCAGTACTTC. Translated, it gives CASSSRQETYEQYF.